Below, one T cell receptor beta chain is given with its context. Its cognate antigen is unknown. The PCR employed 60 Vbeta primers together with 13 Jbeta primers. Original handling: Later, an analysis found about 80 million unique TCR beta chains, and 9.5 million to 12 million of these were shared. The data were produced by immunoSEQ multiplex PCR, yet TCRdb's version contains in-frame clones alone and is incomplete. The V and J calls and the clone size are those of that table, but D and trimming were determined from the DNA. The table has roughly 240,000 clones, 82% seen once; the top ten hold 4.5% to 6%. The sample belongs to a study of cytomegalovirus exposure and HLA in healthy donors. General study points: Versus the approximately 720-donor mean, an Asian-associated ancestry cluster reportedly showed fewer N-insertions in a later analysis. Solely CMV serostatus was available to characterize immune exposure.

V trimming: 3 bases; J trimming: 8 bases; junction bases outside the gene matches: 3. The CDR3 consists of 15 residues. Germline values: CDR1 LNHDA, CDR2 SQIVND (reference sequence). The chain uses TRBV19 and TRBJ2-1; 14 nucleotides line up with TRBD2. The sequence was obtained from a woman aged 40 to 49 in good health and CMV-seropositive. Sequenced material: PBMCs. The chain's CDR3 is CASSIRLAGGDEQFF. The CDR3 region has the DNA TGTGCCAGTAGTATTCGACTAGCGGGGGGGGATGAGCAGTTCTTC.